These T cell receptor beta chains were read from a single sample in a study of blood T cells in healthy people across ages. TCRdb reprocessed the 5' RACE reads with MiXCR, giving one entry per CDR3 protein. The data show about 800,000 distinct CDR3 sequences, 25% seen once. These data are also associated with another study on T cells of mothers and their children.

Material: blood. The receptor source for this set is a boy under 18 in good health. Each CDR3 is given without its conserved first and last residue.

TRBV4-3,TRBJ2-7,ASSQDHGSNYEQY
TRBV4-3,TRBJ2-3,ASSQDFASGTTDTQY
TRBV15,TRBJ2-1,ATSRDSPEQF
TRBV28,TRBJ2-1,ASSLFGLAGGKANEQF
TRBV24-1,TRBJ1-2,ATSDRSGYGYT
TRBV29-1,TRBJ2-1,SVVTGGDEQF
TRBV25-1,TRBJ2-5,ASSEPAGYGETQY
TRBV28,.,ASRNQLYEQY
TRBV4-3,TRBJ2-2,ASSPQYRTNTGELF
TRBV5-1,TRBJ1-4,ASSPSDRPAQRRLF
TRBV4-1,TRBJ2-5,ASSQRRGFQETQY
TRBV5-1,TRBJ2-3,ASSPRAGTDTQY
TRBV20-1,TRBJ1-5,SAREHRGGNQPQH
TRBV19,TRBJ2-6,ASSMQDVGRSGANVLT
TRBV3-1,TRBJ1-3,ASSPGTDGNTIY
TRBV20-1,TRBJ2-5,SAPAGGSQETQY
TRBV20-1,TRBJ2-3,SARVGGSGTDTQY
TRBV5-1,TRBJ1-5,ASSLDGVGNQPQH
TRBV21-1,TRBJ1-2,ASSNPWGEGYGYT
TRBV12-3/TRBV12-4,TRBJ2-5,ASSSSGGTGVQETQY
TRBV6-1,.,ASSLADSSHEQY
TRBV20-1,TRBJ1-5,SARKGQAYSNQPQH
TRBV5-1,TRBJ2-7,ASSGGPGQDYEQY
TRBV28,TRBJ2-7,ASSPDRSGQY
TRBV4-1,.,ASSPPLDNNGQF
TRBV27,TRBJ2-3,ASSLMMAGSYTDTQY
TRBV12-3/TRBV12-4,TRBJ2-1,ASSLKSDEQF
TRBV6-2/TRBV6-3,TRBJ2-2,ASTLIGGELF
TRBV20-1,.,SARDPVASSYEQY
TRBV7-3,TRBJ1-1,ASSRIGTTEAF
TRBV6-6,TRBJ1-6,ASSYSQGNSPLH
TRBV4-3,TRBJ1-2,ASSQGSGIGDGYT
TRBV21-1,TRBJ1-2,ASSKVRDRVSYGYT
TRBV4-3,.,ASSQARQGALTNGQF
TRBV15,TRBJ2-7,ATSRDRGGRTTYEQY
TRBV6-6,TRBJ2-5,ASGHRNQETQY
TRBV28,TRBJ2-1,ASSGSPLYNEQF
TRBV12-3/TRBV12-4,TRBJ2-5,TSSLAVRGQETQY
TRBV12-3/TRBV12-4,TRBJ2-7,ASRRVGQGTYEQY
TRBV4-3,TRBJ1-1,ASSQRAGLGVTEAF
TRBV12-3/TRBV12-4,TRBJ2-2,ASSGYSAGELF
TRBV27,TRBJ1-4,ASSRVGSTNEKLF
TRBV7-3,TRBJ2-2,ASSPGFDTGELF
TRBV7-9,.,ASSLARQGYEQY
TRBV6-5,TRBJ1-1,ASSYSGLISFEAF
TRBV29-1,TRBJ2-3,SVEDYRGADTQY
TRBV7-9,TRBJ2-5,ASSRSLGRETQY
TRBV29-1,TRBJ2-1,SVLVYGYNEQF
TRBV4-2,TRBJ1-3,ASSQDRGPGNTIY
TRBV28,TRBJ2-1,ASSHGLAGGPDEQF
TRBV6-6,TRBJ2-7,ASSTILAGGHEQY
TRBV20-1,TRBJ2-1,SAARTSGVGNEQF